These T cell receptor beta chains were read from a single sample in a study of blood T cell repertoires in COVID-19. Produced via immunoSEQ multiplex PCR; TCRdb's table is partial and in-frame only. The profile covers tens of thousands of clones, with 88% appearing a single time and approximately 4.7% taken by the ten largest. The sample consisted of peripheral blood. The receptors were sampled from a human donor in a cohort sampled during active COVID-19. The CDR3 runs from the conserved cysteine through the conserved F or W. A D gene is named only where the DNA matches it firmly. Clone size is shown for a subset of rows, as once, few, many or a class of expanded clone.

CDR3aa: CASSPVRRDTQYF
CDR3nt: TGTGCCAGCAGTCCGGTGCGGAGGGATACGCAGTATTTT
d_gene: NA
v_gene: TRBV27
abundance: NA
j_gene: TRBJ2-3

CDR3aa: CASSHVRKGGYGYTF
CDR3nt: TGTGCCAGCAGCCATGTACGGAAAGGCGGCTATGGCTACACCTTC
d_gene: NA
v_gene: TRBV11-2
abundance: NA
j_gene: TRBJ1-2

CDR3aa: CASSVSPGTNEKLFF
CDR3nt: TGTGCCAGCAGCGTATCCCCAGGTACTAATGAAAAACTGTTTTTT
d_gene: NA
v_gene: TRBV9
abundance: NA
j_gene: TRBJ1-4

CDR3aa: CAWSVVREQFF
CDR3nt: TGTGCCTGGAGTGTAGTGCGTGAGCAGTTCTTC
d_gene: NA
v_gene: TRBV30
abundance: NA
j_gene: TRBJ2-1

CDR3aa: CASRVQASYEQYF
CDR3nt: TGTGCCAGCAGGGTTCAGGCCTCCTACGAGCAGTACTTC
d_gene: NA
v_gene: TRBV2
abundance: few
j_gene: TRBJ2-7

CDR3aa: CASSLPGASGNTIYF
CDR3nt: TGTGCCAGCAGCTTACCAGGGGCCTCTGGAAACACCATATATTTT
d_gene: NA
v_gene: TRBV5-6
abundance: NA
j_gene: TRBJ1-3

CDR3aa: CASSFQGRANEKLFF
CDR3nt: TGTGCCAGCAGCTTCCAGGGGAGGGCTAATGAAAAACTGTTTTTT
d_gene: NA
v_gene: TRBV5-8
abundance: NA
j_gene: TRBJ1-4

CDR3aa: CASSPGQGDTIYF
CDR3nt: TGCGCCAGCAGCCCGGGACAGGGAGACACCATATATTTT
d_gene: TRBD1
v_gene: TRBV5-1
abundance: few
j_gene: TRBJ1-3

CDR3aa: CASSLAGGPNEQFF
CDR3nt: TGTGCCAGCAGCTTAGCGGGGGGGCCCAATGAGCAGTTCTTC
d_gene: TRBD2
v_gene: TRBV27
abundance: NA
j_gene: TRBJ2-1

CDR3aa: CARARGISGNTIYF
CDR3nt: TGTGCCAGGGCCCGGGGAATCTCTGGAAACACCATATATTTT
d_gene: NA
v_gene: TRBV19
abundance: NA
j_gene: TRBJ1-3

CDR3aa: CASSTGVSNEQFF
CDR3nt: TGTGCCAGCTCCACAGGTGTCTCCAATGAGCAGTTCTTC
d_gene: NA
v_gene: TRBV18
abundance: NA
j_gene: TRBJ2-1

CDR3aa: CASSEDSGQANRGDYGYTF
CDR3nt: TGCGCCAGCAGTGAGGATTCGGGACAGGCCAACCGAGGGGACTATGGCTACACCTTC
d_gene: TRBD1
v_gene: TRBV10-1
abundance: NA
j_gene: TRBJ1-2

CDR3aa: CASMNQLASYEQYF
CDR3nt: TGTGCCAGCATGAATCAGCTAGCCTCCTACGAGCAGTACTTC
d_gene: NA
v_gene: TRBV28
abundance: NA
j_gene: TRBJ2-7

CDR3aa: CASSPGLGGTEAFF
CDR3nt: TGTGCCAGCTCACCAGGATTGGGGGGCACTGAAGCTTTCTTT
d_gene: NA
v_gene: TRBV18
abundance: NA
j_gene: TRBJ1-1

CDR3aa: CASSYSRANYGYTF
CDR3nt: TGTGCCAGCAGTTACTCGCGAGCTAACTATGGCTACACCTTC
d_gene: NA
v_gene: TRBV6-5
abundance: NA
j_gene: TRBJ1-2

CDR3aa: CASSPAGLYNEQFF
CDR3nt: TGTGCCAGCAGTCCCGCCGGACTGTACAATGAGCAGTTCTTC
d_gene: NA
v_gene: TRBV6-4
abundance: NA
j_gene: TRBJ2-1

CDR3aa: CASSRRTGAGETQYF
CDR3nt: TGTGCCAGCAGCCGGCGGACAGGGGCGGGTGAGACCCAGTACTTC
d_gene: TRBD1
v_gene: TRBV14
abundance: NA
j_gene: TRBJ2-5

CDR3aa: CASSQEPSGRARADTQYF
CDR3nt: TGCGCCAGCAGTCAAGAGCCTAGCGGGAGGGCCAGGGCAGATACGCAGTATTTT
d_gene: TRBD2
v_gene: TRBV23-1
abundance: NA
j_gene: TRBJ2-3

CDR3aa: CASSLRTDSNEKLFF
CDR3nt: TGTGCCAGCAGCTTACGTACGGACTCTAATGAAAAACTGTTTTTT
d_gene: NA
v_gene: TRBV7-9
abundance: NA
j_gene: TRBJ1-4

CDR3aa: CASWDRGTYEQYF
CDR3nt: TGCGCCAGTTGGGACAGGGGCACCTACGAGCAGTACTTC
d_gene: TRBD1
v_gene: TRBV10-2
abundance: NA
j_gene: TRBJ2-7

CDR3aa: CATSLREEQYF
CDR3nt: TGTGCCACCAGCCTACGGGAAGAGCAGTACTTC
d_gene: NA
v_gene: TRBV24-1
abundance: NA
j_gene: TRBJ2-7

CDR3aa: CASSRQPQETQYF
CDR3nt: TGTGCCAGCAGCCGACAGCCACAAGAGACCCAGTACTTC
d_gene: NA
v_gene: TRBV7-3
abundance: NA
j_gene: TRBJ2-5

CDR3aa: CASSLGVNGTGRVGELFF
CDR3nt: TGTGCCAGCAGCTTGGGGGTCAACGGGACAGGGAGGGTCGGGGAGCTGTTTTTT
d_gene: NA
v_gene: TRBV12-1
abundance: NA
j_gene: TRBJ2-2

CDR3aa: CASSPGHRMNTEAFF
CDR3nt: TGTGCCAGCAGCCCGGGACACCGCATGAACACTGAAGCTTTCTTT
d_gene: NA
v_gene: TRBV7-2
abundance: once
j_gene: TRBJ1-1

CDR3aa: CAISDPRVRTEAFF
CDR3nt: TGTGCCATCAGTGACCCCAGGGTGAGAACTGAAGCTTTCTTT
d_gene: NA
v_gene: TRBV10-3
abundance: NA
j_gene: TRBJ1-1

CDR3aa: CASSQRTGELFF
CDR3nt: TGTGCCAGCAGCCAGCGTACCGGGGAGCTGTTTTTT
d_gene: NA
v_gene: TRBV3-1/TRBV3-2
abundance: NA
j_gene: TRBJ2-2

CDR3aa: CASSPGLAGGNNEQFF
CDR3nt: TGTGCCAGCTCACCAGGACTAGCGGGAGGGAACAATGAGCAGTTCTTC
d_gene: TRBD2
v_gene: TRBV18
abundance: NA
j_gene: TRBJ2-1

CDR3aa: CASSSRGARKETQYF
CDR3nt: TGTGCCAGCAGTTCACGGGGAGCACGGAAAGAGACCCAGTACTTC
d_gene: NA
v_gene: TRBV6-8
abundance: NA
j_gene: TRBJ2-5

CDR3aa: CSASNSGSVGEQYF
CDR3nt: TGCAGTGCTAGTAATTCCGGGTCAGTCGGAGAGCAGTACTTC
d_gene: NA
v_gene: TRBV20-1
abundance: NA
j_gene: TRBJ2-7

CDR3aa: CASRATGATNEKLFF
CDR3nt: TGTGCCAGCAGAGCAACAGGGGCGACTAATGAAAAACTGTTTTTT
d_gene: TRBD1
v_gene: TRBV2
abundance: once
j_gene: TRBJ1-4

CDR3aa: CASSAIRGYEQYF
CDR3nt: TGTGCCAGCAGCGCCATCCGCGGCTACGAGCAGTACTTC
d_gene: NA
v_gene: TRBV7-2
abundance: NA
j_gene: TRBJ2-7

CDR3aa: CASSQVTGSLMNTEAFF
CDR3nt: TGTGCCAGCAGCCAAGTGACAGGGAGCCTTATGAACACTGAAGCTTTCTTT
d_gene: TRBD1
v_gene: TRBV3-1/TRBV3-2
abundance: NA
j_gene: TRBJ1-1

CDR3aa: CASSPRLEGGEQYF
CDR3nt: TGTGCCAGCTCACCAAGGCTAGAAGGTGGCGAGCAGTACTTC
d_gene: NA
v_gene: TRBV18
abundance: NA
j_gene: TRBJ2-7

CDR3aa: CASSGGGSSPLHF
CDR3nt: TGTGCCAGCAGCGGAGGGGGTAGTTCACCCCTCCACTTT
d_gene: NA
v_gene: TRBV9
abundance: NA
j_gene: TRBJ1-6

CDR3aa: CASSASGSRTGELFF
CDR3nt: TGTGCCAGCAGTGCTAGCGGGAGTCGGACCGGGGAGCTGTTTTTT
d_gene: TRBD2
v_gene: TRBV2
abundance: few
j_gene: TRBJ2-2

CDR3aa: CASSFRPPGTASSTDTQYF
CDR3nt: TGTGCCAGCAGCTTCAGACCCCCCGGGACAGCCTCTAGCACAGATACGCAGTATTTT
d_gene: TRBD1
v_gene: TRBV7-2
abundance: NA
j_gene: TRBJ2-3

CDR3aa: CASRLGGASTDTQYF
CDR3nt: TGTGCCAGCAGGTTGGGTGGGGCTAGCACAGATACGCAGTATTTT
d_gene: NA
v_gene: TRBV27
abundance: NA
j_gene: TRBJ2-3

CDR3aa: CASSLSQGLNEKLFF
CDR3nt: TGTGCCAGCAGTTTATCCCAGGGACTTAATGAAAAACTGTTTTTT
d_gene: NA
v_gene: TRBV28
abundance: NA
j_gene: TRBJ1-4

CDR3aa: CASSSGQLSNQPQHF
CDR3nt: TGTGCCAGCAGCTCTGGACAGTTAAGCAATCAGCCCCAGCATTTT
d_gene: NA
v_gene: TRBV6-2/TRBV6-3
abundance: NA
j_gene: TRBJ1-5

CDR3aa: CASSPSGTGWRGYTF
CDR3nt: TGTGCCAGCAGCCCCTCCGGGACAGGATGGCGTGGCTACACCTTC
d_gene: TRBD1
v_gene: TRBV9
abundance: NA
j_gene: TRBJ1-2

CDR3aa: CSVERGRVEAFF
CDR3nt: TGCAGCGTTGAGCGGGGGAGGGTTGAAGCTTTCTTT
d_gene: NA
v_gene: TRBV29-1
abundance: once
j_gene: TRBJ1-1

CDR3aa: CASSSNPGQESYNEQFF
CDR3nt: TGTGCCAGCAGCTCAAACCCGGGACAGGAGAGTTACAATGAGCAGTTCTTC
d_gene: TRBD1
v_gene: TRBV14
abundance: NA
j_gene: TRBJ2-1

CDR3aa: CASSLGRGTGKNTGELFF
CDR3nt: TGTGCCAGCAGCTTAGGCCGCGGGACAGGGAAGAACACCGGGGAGCTGTTTTTT
d_gene: TRBD1
v_gene: TRBV11-3
abundance: NA
j_gene: TRBJ2-2

CDR3aa: CASSSPGLAGVLRQYF
CDR3nt: TGTGCCAGCAGCTCCCCCGGACTAGCGGGAGTTTTAAGGCAGTACTTC
d_gene: TRBD2
v_gene: TRBV5-8
abundance: NA
j_gene: TRBJ2-7

CDR3aa: CATSRDRQNEQFF
CDR3nt: TGTGCCACCAGCAGAGATCGACAGAATGAGCAGTTCTTC
d_gene: NA
v_gene: TRBV15
abundance: NA
j_gene: TRBJ2-1

CDR3aa: CASRTGSGANVLTF
CDR3nt: TGTGCCAGCCGCACTGGGAGCGGGGCCAACGTCCTGACTTTC
d_gene: NA
v_gene: TRBV6-5
abundance: NA
j_gene: TRBJ2-6

CDR3aa: CASTPRTGLFTGELFF
CDR3nt: TGTGCCAGCACCCCCCGGACAGGGTTGTTCACCGGGGAGCTGTTTTTT
d_gene: TRBD1
v_gene: TRBV7-2
abundance: NA
j_gene: TRBJ2-2

CDR3aa: CASSKVSGGRGNEQFF
CDR3nt: TGTGCCAGCAGTAAGGTTAGCGGGGGCCGGGGGAATGAGCAGTTCTTC
d_gene: TRBD2
v_gene: TRBV11-2
abundance: NA
j_gene: TRBJ2-1

CDR3aa: CASRETGEKLFF
CDR3nt: TGTGCCAGCAGGGAGACAGGGGAAAAACTGTTTTTT
d_gene: TRBD1
v_gene: TRBV19
abundance: NA
j_gene: TRBJ1-4

CDR3aa: CASSSSSGITEAFF
CDR3nt: TGTGCCAGCAGCTCAAGCTCGGGAATCACTGAAGCTTTCTTT
d_gene: NA
v_gene: TRBV11-2
abundance: NA
j_gene: TRBJ1-1

CDR3aa: CASSHSQMNTEAFF
CDR3nt: TGTGCCAGCTCACACTCACAGATGAACACTGAAGCTTTCTTT
d_gene: NA
v_gene: TRBV18
abundance: few
j_gene: TRBJ1-1

CDR3aa: CASSRGTGGFRANEKLFF
CDR3nt: TGTGCCAGCAGCCGAGGGACAGGGGGATTTCGAGCTAATGAAAAACTGTTTTTT
d_gene: TRBD1
v_gene: TRBV7-6
abundance: NA
j_gene: TRBJ1-4

CDR3aa: CASSDLTGTSGSYPQETQYF
CDR3nt: TGTGCCAGCAGCGACCTAACCGGGACTAGCGGGAGTTACCCCCAAGAGACCCAGTACTTC
d_gene: NA
v_gene: TRBV21-1
abundance: once
j_gene: TRBJ2-5

CDR3aa: CASRRGGSYNEQFF
CDR3nt: TGTGCCAGCCGGAGAGGGGGCTCCTACAATGAGCAGTTCTTC
d_gene: NA
v_gene: TRBV6-5
abundance: NA
j_gene: TRBJ2-1

CDR3aa: CASSLSVARGTEAFF
CDR3nt: TGTGCCAGCAGCTTAAGTGTAGCTCGGGGCACTGAAGCTTTCTTT
d_gene: NA
v_gene: TRBV7-2
abundance: NA
j_gene: TRBJ1-1